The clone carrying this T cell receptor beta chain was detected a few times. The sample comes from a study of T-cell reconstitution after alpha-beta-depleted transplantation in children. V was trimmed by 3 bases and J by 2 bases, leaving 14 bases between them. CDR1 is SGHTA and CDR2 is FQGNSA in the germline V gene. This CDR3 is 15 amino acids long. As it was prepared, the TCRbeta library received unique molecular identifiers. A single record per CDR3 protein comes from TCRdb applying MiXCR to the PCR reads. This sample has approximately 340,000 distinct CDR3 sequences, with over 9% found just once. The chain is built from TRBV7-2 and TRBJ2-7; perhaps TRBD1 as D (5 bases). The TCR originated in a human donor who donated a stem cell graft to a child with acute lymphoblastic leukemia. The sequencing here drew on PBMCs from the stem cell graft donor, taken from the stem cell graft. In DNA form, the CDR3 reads TGTGCCAGCAGCTTTCGTACAGGTCCTACCTACGAGCAGTACTTC. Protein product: CASSFRTGPTYEQYF.